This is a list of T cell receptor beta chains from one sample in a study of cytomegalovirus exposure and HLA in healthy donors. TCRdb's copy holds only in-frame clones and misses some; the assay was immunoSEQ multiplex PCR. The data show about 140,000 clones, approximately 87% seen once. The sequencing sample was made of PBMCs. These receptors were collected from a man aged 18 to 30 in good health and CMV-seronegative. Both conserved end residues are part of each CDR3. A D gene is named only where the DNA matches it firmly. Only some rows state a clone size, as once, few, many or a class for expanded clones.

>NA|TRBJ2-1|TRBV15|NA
CATSALRYPSYNEQFF
TGTGCCACCAGCGCCCTGCGGTATCCCTCCTACAATGAGCAGTTCTTC
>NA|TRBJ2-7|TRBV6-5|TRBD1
CASSLSGTGAYEQYF
TGTGCCAGCAGTCTTTCCGGGACAGGGGCCTACGAGCAGTACTTC
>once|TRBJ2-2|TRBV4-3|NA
CASSQDLERGELFF
TGCGCCAGCAGCCAAGATCTGGAGCGAGGGGAGCTGTTTTTT
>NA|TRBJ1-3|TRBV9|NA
CASSQQGESSGNTIYF
TGTGCCAGCAGCCAACAGGGTGAAAGCTCTGGAAACACCATATATTTT
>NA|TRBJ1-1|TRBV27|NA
CASSPGVGAEAFF
TGTGCCAGCAGTCCAGGGGTTGGAGCTGAAGCTTTCTTT
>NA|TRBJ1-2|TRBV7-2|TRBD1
CASSSQGAQYGYTF
TGTGCCAGCAGCTCACAGGGGGCGCAGTATGGCTACACCTTC
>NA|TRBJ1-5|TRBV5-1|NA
CASSTGQPGTSNQPQHF
TGCGCCAGCAGCACAGGACAGCCCGGAACAAGCAATCAGCCCCAGCATTTT
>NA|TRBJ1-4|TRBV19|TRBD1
CASSRGQGSANEKLFF
TGTGCCAGTAGTAGGGGACAGGGATCGGCTAATGAAAAACTGTTTTTT
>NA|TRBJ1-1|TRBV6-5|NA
CASSSQGGGTEAFF
TGTGCCAGCAGTAGCCAGGGAGGAGGGACTGAAGCTTTCTTT
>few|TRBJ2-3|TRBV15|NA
CATSRGARGEARF
TGTGCCACCAGCAGGGGAGCGCGGGGAGAAGCACGTTTT
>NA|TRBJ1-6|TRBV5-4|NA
CASSSPSSGDGSPLHF
TGTGCCAGCAGCTCCCCGTCGTCAGGGGATGGTTCACCCCTCCACTTT
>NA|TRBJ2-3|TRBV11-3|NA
CASSFTRAETQYF
TGTGCCAGCAGCTTCACGAGGGCCGAGACGCAGTATTTT
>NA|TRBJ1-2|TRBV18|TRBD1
CASSPPNRGFPPVYTF
TGTGCCAGCTCACCACCTAACAGGGGGTTCCCCCCAGTCTACACCTTC
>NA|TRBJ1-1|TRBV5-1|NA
CASRRGDRVSNTEAFF
TGCGCCAGCAGACGGGGGGATCGGGTATCAAACACTGAAGCTTTCTTT
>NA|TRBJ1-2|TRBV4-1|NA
CASSQGGSGRTYGYTF
TGCGCCAGCAGCCAAGGAGGGAGCGGCAGGACTTATGGCTACACCTTC
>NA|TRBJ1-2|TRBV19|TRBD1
CASSIRTGAYGYTF
TGTGCCAGTAGTATACGGACAGGAGCCTATGGCTACACCTTC
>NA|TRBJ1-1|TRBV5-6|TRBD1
CASSPGGYEAFF
TGTGCCAGCAGCCCAGGGGGGTATGAAGCTTTCTTT
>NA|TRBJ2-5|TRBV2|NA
CASSDRVAGQYF
TGTGCCAGCAGTGATAGGGTCGCGGGCCAGTACTTC
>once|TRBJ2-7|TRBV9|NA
CASSPSPGGLYEQYF
TGTGCCAGCAGCCCCTCACCCGGGGGTCTTTACGAGCAGTACTTC
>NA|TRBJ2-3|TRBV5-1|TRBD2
CASSLGTSGDGRRDTQYF
TGCGCCAGTTCTCTGGGGACTAGCGGGGACGGGAGGAGAGATACGCAGTATTTT
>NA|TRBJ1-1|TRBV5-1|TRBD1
CASSFQGGGNTEAFF
TGCGCCAGCAGCTTCCAGGGGGGCGGGAACACTGAAGCTTTCTTT
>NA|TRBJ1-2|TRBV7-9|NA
CASPRLSDVFGYTF
TGTGCCAGCCCCCGATTGAGCGACGTATTTGGCTACACCTTC